This T cell receptor (beta chain) was sequenced during a study of cytotoxic CD8 clonotypes in ibrutinib-treated CLL. The CDR3 is 16 amino acids. Trimming took off 10 bases at V and 0 bases at J, with 21 bases between the two ends. Here immunoSEQ multiplex PCR was the method, and the copy in TCRdb shows in-frame clones only, minus some. Among some 46,000 clones listed, about two thirds were seen once. The J gene is TRBJ1-1, the V gene TRBV23-1, with D hard to call. TRBV23-1 is annotated as an ORF whose role is uncertain. The source material was PBMCs, sampled after 12 months of ibrutinib treatment. This clonotype was obtained from a human donor with chronic lymphocytic leukemia. Here the CDR3 reads CATQIRPQNMNTEAFF. CDR3 nucleotides: TGCGCCACCCAAATCAGGCCCCAAAACATGAACACTGAAGCTTTCTTT.